What follows are 27 T cell receptor beta chains derived from one specimen sequenced in a study of T cells in Graves' hyperthyroidism and ophthalmopathy. TCR beta CDR3 regions were amplified from RNA. TCR CDR3 regions were first amplified by RT-PCR with HTBI primers. MiXCR, run by TCRdb on the multiplex PCR reads, gives a single entry per CDR3 protein. The sample holds hundreds of thousands of distinct CDR3 sequences, 16% seen once. Material: blood. The receptors here all came from a middle-aged woman with Graves' ophthalmopathy.

There are many counts of this clonotype. CDR3 protein: CASSPRDSETQYF. CDR3 coding DNA: TGTGCCAGCAGCCCCCGAGACTCGGAGACCCAGTACTTC. The V gene is TRBV11-3, the J gene TRBJ2-5; D gene ambiguous. Trimming stripped 5 bases from V and 5 bases from J, with 12 bases between. The CDR3 contains 13 residues. Germline V gives CDR1 SGHNT, CDR2 YENEEA.

The V gene is TRBV11-2, the J gene TRBJ2-1; 8 nucleotides agree with TRBD2. The CDR3 loop spans 18 amino acids. The germline V gene has CDR1 SGHAT and CDR2 FQNNGV. The V segment lost 0 bases and the J segment 2 bases; nucleotides outside the gene matches: 9. The CDR3 spells CASSLERVGSGAYNEQFF. In DNA, the CDR3 is TGTGCCAGCAGCTTAGAGAGGGTGGGTAGCGGGGCCTACAATGAGCAGTTCTTC.

The chain is built from TRBV4-1 and TRBJ2-2, with 8 bases fitting TRBD2. With V trimmed by 1 base and J by 3 bases, 4 bases remained unmatched. Germline-derived CDR1 and CDR2 are MGHRA and YSYEKL. The CDR3 has 16 residues. In DNA form, the CDR3 reads TGCGCCAGCAGCCAAGGCGGGGGGAGGGACACCGGGGAGCTGTTTTTT. Residues: CASSQGGGRDTGELFF.

This clonotype was counted between two and nine times. V gene TRBV2 combines with J gene TRBJ2-6; D possibly corresponds to TRBD2 (6 bases). Trimming left V 8 bases short and J 0 bases short, with 23 bases between. Germline V lookup: CDR1 SNHLY, CDR2 FYNNEI. CDR3 size: 19 residues. The CDR3 DNA sequence: TGTGCCAGCGGACGGAGGGGCAGAAATACCCTCTCTGGGGCCAACGTCCTGACTTTC. This sequence encodes CASGRRGRNTLSGANVLTF.

This clonotype occurred many times. The chain joins TRBV11-2 to TRBJ1-1; TRBD1 might be the D (6 bases). V was cut by 4 bases and J by 1 base, with 13 bases left in between. Germline CDR1 is SGHAT and CDR2 is FQNNGV. The CDR3 totals 15 residues. The CDR3 DNA reads TGTGCCAGCAGCTCGCTCAGGGGATCGAACACTGAAGCTTTCTTT. Residues: CASSSLRGSNTEAFF.

This clonotype occurred many times. V is TRBV28 and J is TRBJ2-7, with 8 bases aligning to TRBD2. The CDR3 sequence is 16 residues long. Germline assignment: CDR1 MDHEN and CDR2 SYDVKM. The ends lost 8 bases at V and 4 bases at J; junction bases unmatched: 16. CDR3 sequence reads: CASSLGWREARYEQYF. The CDR3 DNA sequence: TGTGCCAGCTCACTAGGATGGCGGGAGGCACGGTACGAGCAGTACTTC.

To note about this clonotype: Since a much larger clone is just one base distant, this may be a read error. The chain couples TRBV11-2 to TRBJ2-4; a weak D match, TRBD1 (8 bases). The CDR3 is 19 amino acids. Germline lookup yields CDR1 SGHAT and CDR2 FQNNGV. The ends were cut back, 4 bases at V and 3 bases at J, with 25 bases in the middle. CDR3 bases: TGTGCCAGCAGCTCGATTGGGGGGGAAGAGACAGGGGTCAAAAACATTCAGTACTTC. Its translation: CASSSIGGEETGVKNIQYF.

This clonotype has only a few counts. In nucleotides, the CDR3 is TGCAGTGCTAGAGAGGGGACAGGGGTCAGGGGTTCACCCCTCCACTTT. It is translated as CSAREGTGVRGSPLHF. V gene TRBV20-1 combines with J gene TRBJ1-6; 10 bases are shared with TRBD1. This CDR3 is 16 amino acids long. Germline V gene data show CDR1 as DFQATT and CDR2 as SNEGSKA (reference sequence). J was trimmed by 9 bases and V by 0 bases; bases with no gene match: 8.

J is TRBJ1-1 and V is TRBV20-1; possibly TRBD1 for D (5 bases). The CDR3 has 16 residues. Trimming shortened V by 1 base and J by 1 base, and 16 bases separated the two germline ends. Germline V gives CDR1 DFQATT, CDR2 SNEGSKA (reference sequence). The CDR3 reads CSARALGHSANTEAFF. In DNA form, the CDR3 reads TGCAGTGCTAGAGCTCTGGGGCACTCGGCGAACACTGAAGCTTTCTTT.

This clonotype has a handful of counts. The chain has TRBV10-2 and TRBJ1-6, with TRBD1 as a possible D gene (5 bases). The V gene lost 11 bases and the J gene lost 7 bases, with 15 bases spanning the gap. The CDR3 contains 13 residues. Germline CDR1 WSHSY, CDR2 SAAADI. Written as DNA, the CDR3 is TGCGCCGTCACCCCCCAGGGAAATTCACCCCTCCACTTT. It yields the protein CAVTPQGNSPLHF.

This clonotype was seen many times. This chain uses TRBV30 with TRBJ1-2, with a weak D call TRBD1 (5 bases). Trimming cost V 2 bases and J 6 bases, with 10 bases left between them. This CDR3 is built from 12 residues. Germline CDR1 GTSNPN, CDR2 SVGIG (reference sequence). The CDR3 region is CAWSRQGDGYTF. The CDR3 region has the DNA TGTGCCTGGAGTAGGCAGGGAGATGGCTACACCTTC. The entire variable domain, with the rest obtained from reference TRBV30 and TRBJ1-2, is as follows: SQTIHQWPATLVQPVGSPLSLECTVEGTSNPNLYWYRQAAGRGLQLLFYSVGIGQISSEVPQNLSASRPQDRQFILSSKKLLLSDSGFYLCAWSRQGDGYTFGSGTRLTVV.

This clonotype occurred many times. J is TRBJ2-5 and V is TRBV2; 8 bases fit TRBD2. Germline-derived CDR1 and CDR2 are SNHLY and FYNNEI. This CDR3 is 18 amino acids long. The V and J ends lost 1 base and 3 bases, in that order; junction bases with no gene match: 13. The CDR3 here is CASSEGVMVAGTKETQYF. The CDR3 region has the DNA TGTGCCAGCAGTGAAGGAGTAATGGTAGCGGGAACAAAAGAGACCCAGTACTTC.

This clonotype was seen repeatedly, ten times or more. V gene TRBV11-2 combines with J gene TRBJ2-1; 12 bases align to TRBD1. V was pared by 5 bases and J by 13 bases, with 9 bases of the junction left unmatched. The CDR3 loop spans 14 amino acids. From germline, CDR1 is SGHAT and CDR2 FQNNGV. CDR3 nucleotide sequence: TGTGCCAGCAGCCCGGGACAGGGGGCAACAACCCAGTTCTTC. This codes for CASSPGQGATTQFF.

This clonotype has only a few counts. The J gene is TRBJ2-1, the V gene TRBV6-1; tentative D call: TRBD1 (7 bases). V lost 5 bases to trimming and J lost 4 bases, with 24 bases between them. The CDR3 loop spans 18 amino acids. Germline V CDR1 and CDR2: MNHNS, SASEGT. The CDR3 is CASSPRGVEGAMYNEQFF. The DNA for the CDR3 is TGTGCCAGCAGTCCCCGTGGGGTGGAGGGGGCAATGTACAATGAGCAGTTCTTC.

This clonotype was detected only a few times. The V gene is TRBV9, the J gene TRBJ2-5; 11 bases match TRBD1. V shed 4 bases, J shed 2 bases, and the junction held 7 bases outside the gene matches. Germline V gene sequence: CDR1 SGDLS, CDR2 YYNGEE. The CDR3 extends over 16 amino acids. The CDR3 nucleotides are TGTGCCAGCAGCCCCTCCGGGACAGGGGGTCAAGAGACCCAGTACTTC. Protein sequence: CASSPSGTGGQETQYF.

This clonotype occurred many times. J is TRBJ2-3 and V is TRBV6-1, with 7 bases fitting TRBD2. The CDR3 is 17 residues long. V was pared by 2 bases and J by 0 bases, with 8 bases of the junction left unmatched. Germline V CDR1 and CDR2: MNHNS, SASEGT. This CDR3 reads CASSEILAGLSTDTQYF. The DNA of the CDR3 is TGTGCCAGCAGTGAAATTTTAGCGGGCCTAAGCACAGATACGCAGTATTTT.

This clonotype has only one observation. A much larger clone lies a single base off, so this may be a read error. The chain couples TRBV20-1 to TRBJ2-1; 8 bases agree with TRBD2. Germline V CDR1 and CDR2: DFQATT, SNEGSKA (reference sequence). The CDR3 totals 14 residues. The CDR3: CGASPGGVRNEQFF. The CDR3 DNA sequence: TGCGGTGCTAGTCCGGGGGGGGTTAGGAATGAGCAGTTCTTC.

This clonotype was found many times. This rearrangement joins TRBV7-6 to TRBJ2-3; either TRBD1 or TRBD2 may supply D (5 bases each). Trimming removed 0 bases from V and 2 bases from J, with 12 bases in between. This CDR3 comprises 16 residues. Germline CDR1 is SGHVS and CDR2 is FNYEAQ. The CDR3 DNA sequence: TGTGCCAGCAGCTTAGCGCAGGGCGGACTCACAGATACGCAGTATTTT. Residues: CASSLAQGGLTDTQYF.

Concerning this clonotype: A much more abundant neighbour one base away suggests this may be a read error. The CDR3 nucleotides read TGTGCCAGCAGTGAGTCGTCGCCCAAAAACATTCAGTACTTC. This encodes CASSESSPKNIQYF. V gene TRBV2 combines with J gene TRBJ2-4, with no clear D. There are 14 residues in the CDR3. V lost 3 bases and J 2 bases, leaving 8 bases between the germline ends. Germline V gene sequence: CDR1 SNHLY, CDR2 FYNNEI.

This clonotype was counted only a few times. Being one base from a much bigger clone, this may be a read error. The rearrangement joins TRBV28 to TRBJ1-5, with a possible D match to TRBD1 (5 bases). The length of the CDR3 is 12 residues. CDR1 and CDR2 (germline): MDHEN, SYDVKM. Trimming cost V 8 bases and J 0 bases, with 5 bases left between them. CDR3 nucleotide sequence: TGTGCCAGCGGGGGTAGCAATCAGCCCCAGCATTTT. Translating gives CASGGSNQPQHF.

This chain uses TRBV20-1 with TRBJ2-7, with D uncertain. Germline values: CDR1 DFQATT, CDR2 SNEGSKA (reference sequence). The CDR3 has 14 amino acids. V was clipped by 5 bases and J by 2 bases, with 16 bases between them. The CDR3 loop reads CSASAAENTYEQYF. As DNA, the CDR3 is TGCAGTGCTTCAGCCGCCGAAAATACCTACGAGCAGTACTTC.

The V call is TRBV7-3, the J call TRBJ1-6, with no clear D. Germline CDR1 SGHTA, CDR2 FQGTGA. The CDR3 consists of 13 residues. The germline V and J ends were trimmed by 11 bases and 7 bases, with 15 bases remaining between them. CDR3: CAGHGTGNSPLHF. In nucleotides, the CDR3 is TGTGCCGGCCACGGTACGGGAAATTCACCCCTCCACTTT.

V and J are TRBV29-1 and TRBJ1-5, with 7 bases fitting TRBD1. CDR1 SQVTM and CDR2 ANQGSEA come from the germline V gene. This CDR3 has 12 residues. Germline trimming cut 5 bases from V and 6 bases from J; bases unmatched to any gene: 4. CDR3 residues: CSVLQGSQPQHF. CDR3 sequence (DNA): TGCAGCGTTCTACAGGGGAGTCAGCCCCAGCATTTT. The full variable domain, in which reference TRBV29-1 and TRBJ1-5 provide the parts outside the CDR3, is SAVISQKPSRDICQRGTSLTIQCQVDSQVTMMFWYRQQPGQSLTLIATANQGSEATYESGFVIDKFPISRPNLTFSTLTVSNMSPEDSSIYLCSVLQGSQPQHFGDGTRLSIL.

This clonotype was found a few times. The V call is TRBV4-1, the J call TRBJ2-5, with 7 bases fitting TRBD2. The CDR3 is 14 residues long. The V gene end was trimmed by 2 bases and the J gene end by 4 bases; junction bases not matched to a gene: 4. The germline gives CDR1 MGHRA, CDR2 YSYEKL. CDR3 nucleotide sequence: TGCGCCAGCAGCCAACGGACTAGTGGAGAGACCCAGTACTTC. Amino acid sequence: CASSQRTSGETQYF.

For this clonotype: A much more abundant neighbour one base away suggests this may be a read error. J is TRBJ1-5 and V is TRBV2; D remains unclear. The CDR3 length is 14 residues. V was clipped by 2 bases and J by 5 bases, with 10 bases between them. CDR1 is SNHLY, CDR2 FYNNEI, per germline. CDR3 protein: CASSEMLSDQPQHF. CDR3 DNA: TGTGCCAGCAGTGAAATGTTATCGGATCAGCCCCAGCATTTT.

The V call is TRBV11-2, the J call TRBJ2-7, with unresolved D. The V gene lost 5 bases and the J gene lost 2 bases, with 13 bases spanning the gap. This CDR3 is built from 14 residues. The germline gives CDR1 SGHAT, CDR2 FQNNGV. CDR3 DNA sequence: TGTGCCAGCAGCCTAGGAGAAGCCACCTACGAGCAGTACTTC. This encodes CASSLGEATYEQYF.

This clonotype was recorded many times. This chain uses TRBV5-1 with TRBJ2-3, with 8 nucleotides matching TRBD2. J lost 4 bases, V lost 1 base, and 5 bases had no gene match. The germline V gene has CDR1 SGHRS and CDR2 YFSETQ. There are 15 residues in the CDR3. CDR3 DNA sequence: TGCGCCAGCAGCTTGTCGGGGGGGCAGGCAGATACGCAGTATTTT. It is translated as CASSLSGGQADTQYF. Supplemented by reference TRBV5-1 and TRBJ2-3, the full variable domain reads KAGVTQTPRYLIKTRGQQVTLSCSPISGHRSVSWYQQTPGQGLQFLFEYFSETQRNKGNFPGRFSGRQFSNSRSEMNVSTLELGDSALYLCASSLSGGQADTQYFGPGTRLTVL.